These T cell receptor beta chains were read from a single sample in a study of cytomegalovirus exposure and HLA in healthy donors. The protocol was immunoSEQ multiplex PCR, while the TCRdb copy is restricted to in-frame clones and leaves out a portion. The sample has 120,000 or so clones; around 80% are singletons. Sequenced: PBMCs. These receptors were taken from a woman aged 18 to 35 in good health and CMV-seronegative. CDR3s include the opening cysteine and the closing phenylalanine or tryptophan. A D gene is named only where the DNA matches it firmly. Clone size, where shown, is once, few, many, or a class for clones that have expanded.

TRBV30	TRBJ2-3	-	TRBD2	TGTGCCTGGGGGACTAGCGGGAGCACAGATACGCAGTATTTT	CAWGTSGSTDTQYF
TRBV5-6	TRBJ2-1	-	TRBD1	TGTGCCAGCAGTCGGACAGGGGCGCCTGCCAATGAGCAGTTCTTC	CASSRTGAPANEQFF
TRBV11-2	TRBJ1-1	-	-	TGTGCCAGCAGCTTGAGGGTTTCCATCTCTTTCTTT	CASSLRVSISFF
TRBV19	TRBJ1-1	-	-	TGTGCCAGCAGCCCGGGGAGGACCACTGAAGCTTTCTTT	CASSPGRTTEAFF
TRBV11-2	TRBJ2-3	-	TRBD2	TGTGCCAGCAGCTGGGGGGGGTCAGATACGCAGTATTTT	CASSWGGSDTQYF
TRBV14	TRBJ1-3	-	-	TGTGCCAGCAGCCAAGAAAGTGCGCTTTTCTACTCTGGAAACACCATATATTTT	CASSQESALFYSGNTIYF
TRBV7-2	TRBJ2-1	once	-	TGTGCCAGCAGCATCGCGGGGAATAGCTACAATGAGCAGTTCTTC	CASSIAGNSYNEQFF
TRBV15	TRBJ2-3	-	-	TGTGCCACCAGCAGAGACAGGGCCACAGATACGCAGTATTTT	CATSRDRATDTQYF
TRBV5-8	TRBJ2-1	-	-	TGTGCCAGCAGCTTGGCCTTCGGAGGGGATGAGCAGTTCTTC	CASSLAFGGDEQFF
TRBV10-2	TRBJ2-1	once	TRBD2	TGCGCCAGCGGCGATCCGGGGGGACGTCGTGGCAATGAGCAGTTCTTC	CASGDPGGRRGNEQFF
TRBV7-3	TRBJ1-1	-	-	TGTGCCAGCAGCTTAAGGCAGGGTACTGAAGCTTTCTTT	CASSLRQGTEAFF
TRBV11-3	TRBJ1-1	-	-	TGTGCCAGCAGCTTACAGGGGCCGCCCACTGAAGCTTTCTTT	CASSLQGPPTEAFF
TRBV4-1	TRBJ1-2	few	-	TGCGCCAGCAGCCAACTGGGCTCCTACTATGGCTACACCTTC	CASSQLGSYYGYTF
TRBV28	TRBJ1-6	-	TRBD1	TGTGCCAGCAGTACAGGGACAGGGGTAGGTTCACCCCTCCACTTT	CASSTGTGVGSPLHF
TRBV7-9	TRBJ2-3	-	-	TGTGCCAGCAGCGCCTCGCGGGTAGCGTCTAGCACAGATACGCAGTATTTT	CASSASRVASSTDTQYF
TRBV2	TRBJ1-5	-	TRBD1	TGTGCCAGCAGTGAAAGACAGGGTAACCAGCCCCAGCATTTT	CASSERQGNQPQHF
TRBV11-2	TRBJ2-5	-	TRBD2	TGTGCCAGCAGCTCCTCTCGAGGTAGCGGGGGCCTGGGGGAGACCCAGTACTTC	CASSSSRGSGGLGETQYF
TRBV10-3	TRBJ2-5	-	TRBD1	TGTGCCATCAGTCCTCCTGGGGACAGAAAAGAGACCCAGTACTTC	CAISPPGDRKETQYF
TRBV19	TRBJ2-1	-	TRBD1	TGTGCCAGTAGTATGGACAGGAGCCCGTACAATGAGCAGTTCTTC	CASSMDRSPYNEQFF
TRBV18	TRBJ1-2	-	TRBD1	TGTGCCAGCTCACCCGGGGGGACAGGGAATTATGATGGCTACACCTTC	CASSPGGTGNYDGYTF
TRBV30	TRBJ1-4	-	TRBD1	TGTGCCTGGGGGGAAGGGACAGCCGGCCTGGAAAAACTGTTTTTT	CAWGEGTAGLEKLFF
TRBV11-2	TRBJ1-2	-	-	TGTGCCAGCAGCCCCATGCGGGGGCGCGGTGGCTATGGCTACACCTTC	CASSPMRGRGGYGYTF
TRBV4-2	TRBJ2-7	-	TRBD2	TGTGCCAGCAGCCAAGATCCTAGACTAGCGGGAGGGTACGAGCAGTACTTC	CASSQDPRLAGGYEQYF
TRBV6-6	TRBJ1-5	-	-	TGTGCCAGCAGTTATTTCGGAGATCAGCCCCAGCATTTT	CASSYFGDQPQHF
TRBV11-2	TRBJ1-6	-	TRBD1	TGTGCCAGCAGCTTAGACAGGGGGCTTTCCTATAATTCACCCCTCCACTTT	CASSLDRGLSYNSPLHF
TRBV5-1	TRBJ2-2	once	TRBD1	TGCGCCAGCAGCCCAGGATTTCTCCCGGGACAGGGGGCGGACACCGGGGAGCTGTTTTTT	CASSPGFLPGQGADTGELFF
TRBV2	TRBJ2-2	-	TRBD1	TGTGCCATTAGGACAGGAAGCACCGGGGAGCTGTTTTTT	CAIRTGSTGELFF
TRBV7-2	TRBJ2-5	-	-	TGTGCCAGCAGCTTAGGGCTCCTGGAGACCCAGTACTTC	CASSLGLLETQYF
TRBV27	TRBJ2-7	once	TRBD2	TGTGCCATCAGGACTAGCGGGCGCGAGCAGTACTTC	CAIRTSGREQYF
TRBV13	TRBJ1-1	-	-	TGTGCCAGCAGATCGTGGGCAGGATCGAACACTGAAGCTTTCTTT	CASRSWAGSNTEAFF
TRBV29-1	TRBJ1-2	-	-	TGCAGCGTTGAAGATGAACTTTTAAACACCTTC	CSVEDELLNTF
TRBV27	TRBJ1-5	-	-	TGTGCCAGCAGTCCCCTCTCGACAGGTTACAATCAGCCCCAGCATTTT	CASSPLSTGYNQPQHF
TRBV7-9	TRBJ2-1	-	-	TGTGCCAGCAGCAATGAGTCGAATGAGCAGTTCTTC	CASSNESNEQFF
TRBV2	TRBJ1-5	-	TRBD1	TGTGCCAGCTCAAGGGACAGGTCCAATCAGCCCCAGCATTTT	CASSRDRSNQPQHF
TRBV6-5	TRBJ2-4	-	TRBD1	TGTGCCAGCAGTTACAAGGGGGCAAACATTCAGTACTTC	CASSYKGANIQYF